Listed below are T cell receptor beta chains from one sample, sequenced in a study of blood T cell repertoires in COVID-19. Sequenced by immunoSEQ multiplex PCR; TCRdb stores in-frame clones only, minus some. The table shows around 220,000 clones, with around 90% occurring only once. The specimen sequenced was PBMCs or T cells enriched from blood (not recorded which). The receptors were sampled from a woman in her twenties or thirties with acute COVID-19. Each CDR3 is given with its conserved first and last residue. Each record gives: V gene, D gene, clone size, J gene, CDR3 length, CDR3 protein, CDR3 DNA. The D gene is left open where the match is weak. Clone size is stated in some rows and not others, as once, few, many or a class when expanded.

V: TRBV11-2; D: .; size: .; J: TRBJ2-4; length: 15; CDR3: CASSLGSATKNIQYF; DNA: TGTGCCAGCAGCTTAGGCAGCGCAACCAAAAACATTCAGTACTTC
V: TRBV19; D: TRBD1; size: .; J: TRBJ2-2; length: 15; CDR3: CASSIRQGNGGELFF; DNA: TGTGCCAGTAGTATCCGACAGGGGAACGGCGGGGAGCTGTTTTTT
V: TRBV5-4; D: TRBD2; size: .; J: TRBJ2-1; length: 15; CDR3: CASRSRLAGGYEQFF; DNA: TGTGCCAGCAGGAGCCGACTAGCGGGAGGGTACGAGCAGTTCTTC
V: TRBV3-1/TRBV3-2; D: .; size: .; J: TRBJ2-1; length: 16; CDR3: CASSQDDGRGVFEQFF; DNA: TGTGCCAGCAGCCAAGATGACGGGAGAGGTGTGTTTGAGCAGTTCTTC
V: TRBV7-2; D: TRBD1; size: .; J: TRBJ2-7; length: 13; CDR3: CASSFGQDYEQYF; DNA: TGTGCCAGCAGCTTCGGACAGGACTACGAGCAGTACTTC
V: TRBV29-1; D: .; size: once; J: TRBJ2-5; length: 11; CDR3: CSVVEGETQYF; DNA: TGCAGCGTTGTCGAGGGTGAGACCCAGTACTTC
V: TRBV3-1/TRBV3-2; D: .; size: .; J: TRBJ1-3; length: 17; CDR3: CASSQYPTGNIGNTIYF; DNA: TGTGCCAGCAGCCAATACCCGACAGGAAATATAGGAAACACCATATATTTT
V: TRBV28; D: .; size: .; J: TRBJ1-5; length: 15; CDR3: CASSLSGFANQPQHF; DNA: TGTGCCAGCAGTTTATCAGGGTTTGCGAATCAGCCCCAGCATTTT
V: TRBV6-5; D: .; size: .; J: TRBJ1-2; length: 16; CDR3: CASSYSIPGVIYGYTF; DNA: TGTGCCAGCAGTTACTCGATTCCCGGAGTCATCTATGGCTACACCTTC
V: TRBV9; D: .; size: few; J: TRBJ1-3; length: 17; CDR3: CASSPDPTVGGGNTIYF; DNA: TGTGCCAGCAGCCCCGACCCCACTGTCGGCGGTGGAAACACCATATATTTT
V: TRBV9; D: TRBD2; size: .; J: TRBJ2-1; length: 19; CDR3: CASSAPTSGGALPYNEQFF; DNA: TGTGCCAGCAGCGCACCGACTAGCGGGGGGGCGTTGCCCTACAATGAGCAGTTCTTC
V: TRBV6-6; D: .; size: .; J: TRBJ1-6; length: 16; CDR3: CASSYFTNSYNSPLHF; DNA: TGTGCCAGCAGTTACTTCACTAACTCCTATAATTCACCCCTCCACTTT
V: TRBV28; D: .; size: .; J: TRBJ2-7; length: 13; CDR3: CATSGGPTYEQYF; DNA: TGTGCCACCTCGGGGGGCCCTACCTACGAGCAGTACTTC
V: TRBV15; D: TRBD1; size: once; J: TRBJ2-7; length: 14; CDR3: CATSRTGQAYEQYF; DNA: TGTGCCACCAGCAGGACCGGACAGGCCTACGAGCAGTACTTC
V: TRBV3-1/TRBV3-2; D: TRBD2; size: .; J: TRBJ2-1; length: 16; CDR3: CASSQAGGGGYNEQFF; DNA: TGTGCCAGCAGCCAAGCCGGCGGCGGGGGATACAATGAGCAGTTCTTC
V: TRBV27; D: .; size: .; J: TRBJ2-7; length: 13; CDR3: CASSARQGNEQYF; DNA: TGTGCCAGCAGTGCCCGCCAGGGGAACGAGCAGTACTTC
V: TRBV28; D: .; size: .; J: TRBJ1-4; length: 16; CDR3: CASSLDHSAANEKLFF; DNA: TGTGCCAGCAGTTTAGATCATTCAGCGGCTAATGAAAAACTGTTTTTT
V: TRBV19; D: .; size: .; J: TRBJ1-5; length: 15; CDR3: CASTGRGLGNQPQHF; DNA: TGTGCCAGTACCGGACGGGGATTGGGAAATCAGCCCCAGCATTTT
V: TRBV4-1; D: TRBD2; size: .; J: TRBJ2-1; length: 18; CDR3: CASSQGHGGGIDYNEQFF; DNA: TGCGCCAGCAGCCAAGGTCATGGGGGGGGGATCGACTACAATGAGCAGTTCTTC
V: TRBV12-3/TRBV12-4; D: .; size: few; J: TRBJ1-5; length: 13; CDR3: CASSSGRNQPQHF; DNA: TGTGCCAGCAGCTCCGGTCGAAATCAGCCCCAGCATTTT
V: TRBV27; D: TRBD2; size: .; J: TRBJ2-1; length: 15; CDR3: CASRPGLAGGREQFF; DNA: TGTGCCAGCAGACCCGGACTAGCGGGAGGGCGTGAGCAGTTCTTC
V: TRBV28; D: TRBD1; size: .; J: TRBJ1-5; length: 13; CDR3: CASRRQGDQPQHF; DNA: TGTGCCAGCAGGCGACAGGGGGACCAGCCCCAGCATTTT
V: TRBV2; D: .; size: .; J: TRBJ2-7; length: 14; CDR3: CASSDMGATYEQYF; DNA: TGTGCCAGCAGCGACATGGGGGCCACCTACGAGCAGTACTTC
V: TRBV7-2; D: .; size: few; J: TRBJ2-7; length: 16; CDR3: CASSSTGLQSSYEQYF; DNA: TGTGCCAGCAGCTCAACCGGATTACAGAGCTCCTACGAGCAGTACTTC
V: TRBV9; D: .; size: .; J: TRBJ1-6; length: 16; CDR3: CASSHSRSSYNSPLHF; DNA: TGTGCCAGCAGCCATAGTAGGAGCTCCTATAATTCACCCCTCCACTTT
V: TRBV6-4; D: .; size: .; J: TRBJ1-1; length: 15; CDR3: CASSEAAGGNTEAFF; DNA: TGTGCCAGCAGTGAGGCAGCGGGGGGGAACACTGAAGCTTTCTTT
V: TRBV18; D: .; size: .; J: TRBJ1-2; length: 14; CDR3: CASSPLGGKDGYTF; DNA: TGTGCCAGCTCACCACTGGGGGGGAAAGATGGCTACACCTTC
V: TRBV7-8; D: .; size: .; J: TRBJ2-1; length: 15; CDR3: CASSLFAGPYNEQFF; DNA: TGTGCCAGCAGCTTATTCGCGGGACCTTACAATGAGCAGTTCTTC
V: TRBV7-9; D: .; size: .; J: TRBJ2-7; length: 14; CDR3: CASSLAPGAYEQYF; DNA: TGTGCCAGCAGCTTAGCACCAGGGGCCTACGAGCAGTACTTC
V: TRBV6-1; D: .; size: few; J: TRBJ1-2; length: 15; CDR3: CASREGGGSGYGYTF; DNA: TGTGCCAGCAGGGAAGGAGGGGGAAGTGGGTATGGCTACACCTTC
V: TRBV15; D: TRBD1; size: .; J: TRBJ1-2; length: 17; CDR3: CATSRSFSGTEFYGYTF; DNA: TGTGCCACCAGCAGATCGTTCTCCGGGACAGAATTCTATGGCTACACCTTC
V: TRBV29-1; D: .; size: .; J: TRBJ1-2; length: 14; CDR3: CSVSGRIQGSGYTF; DNA: TGCAGCGTCTCCGGGAGGATACAGGGTAGCGGCTACACCTTC
V: TRBV5-1; D: TRBD1; size: .; J: TRBJ2-5; length: 15; CDR3: CASSLGGDRVETQYF; DNA: TGCGCCAGCAGCTTGGGAGGGGACAGGGTTGAGACCCAGTACTTC
V: TRBV5-1; D: .; size: .; J: TRBJ1-4; length: 13; CDR3: CASSSRTDEKLFF; DNA: TGCGCCAGCAGCTCTCGGACTGATGAAAAACTGTTTTTT
V: TRBV25-1; D: .; size: .; J: TRBJ1-3; length: 17; CDR3: CASGSAMDKSSGNTIYF; DNA: TGTGCCAGCGGCTCCGCGATGGACAAAAGCTCTGGAAACACCATATATTTT
V: TRBV7-9; D: .; size: .; J: TRBJ1-2; length: 15; CDR3: CASSFGQSENYGYTF; DNA: TGTGCCAGCAGCTTCGGACAGAGTGAGAACTATGGCTACACCTTC
V: TRBV4-1; D: .; size: .; J: TRBJ2-3; length: 15; CDR3: CASSQDNGSTDTQYF; DNA: TGCGCCAGCAGCCAAGATAACGGGAGCACAGATACGCAGTATTTT
V: TRBV19; D: TRBD1; size: .; J: TRBJ2-3; length: 15; CDR3: CASSLLDRVTDTQYF; DNA: TGTGCCAGTAGTCTCCTGGACAGGGTAACAGATACGCAGTATTTT
V: TRBV7-9; D: .; size: .; J: TRBJ2-3; length: 14; CDR3: CASSLFDFTDTQYF; DNA: TGTGCCAGCAGCTTATTCGACTTCACAGATACGCAGTATTTT
V: TRBV6-5; D: TRBD1; size: .; J: TRBJ2-7; length: 13; CDR3: CASRRQGVFEQYF; DNA: TGTGCCAGCAGACGACAGGGGGTGTTCGAGCAGTACTTC
V: TRBV27; D: .; size: .; J: TRBJ2-1; length: 14; CDR3: CASSLSLRGDEQFF; DNA: TGTGCCAGCAGTTTATCCCTGCGAGGCGATGAGCAGTTCTTC
V: TRBV28; D: .; size: once; J: TRBJ2-1; length: 17; CDR3: CASSLTPRRGGHNEQFF; DNA: TGTGCCAGCAGTTTAACCCCGAGAAGGGGGGGACACAATGAGCAGTTCTTC
V: TRBV15; D: .; size: .; J: TRBJ2-3; length: 15; CDR3: CATSREGQNTDTQYF; DNA: TGTGCCACCAGCAGAGAAGGACAAAACACAGATACGCAGTATTTT
V: TRBV6-5; D: TRBD1; size: few; J: TRBJ1-1; length: 13; CDR3: CASRDRAFTEAFF; DNA: TGTGCCAGCAGGGACAGGGCGTTCACTGAAGCTTTCTTT
V: TRBV7-3; D: .; size: .; J: TRBJ2-5; length: 19; CDR3: CASSSHPLVSPGFRETQYF; DNA: TGTGCCAGCAGCTCGCACCCCCTAGTATCCCCGGGTTTTAGAGAGACCCAGTACTTC
V: TRBV5-1; D: .; size: .; J: TRBJ1-1; length: 15; CDR3: CASSLGGIGDTEAFF; DNA: TGCGCCAGCAGCTTGGGCGGGATTGGGGACACTGAAGCTTTCTTT
V: TRBV7-2; D: TRBD2; size: .; J: TRBJ2-2; length: 17; CDR3: CASSLASGRVRTGELFF; DNA: TGTGCCAGCAGCTTAGCTAGCGGGAGGGTTAGGACCGGGGAGCTGTTTTTT
V: TRBV18; D: TRBD1; size: .; J: TRBJ2-3; length: 15; CDR3: CASSPDRASADTQYF; DNA: TGTGCCAGCTCGCCCGACAGGGCTTCGGCAGATACGCAGTATTTT
V: TRBV28; D: TRBD1; size: .; J: TRBJ1-1; length: 14; CDR3: CASRQGQGNTEAFF; DNA: TGTGCCAGCAGGCAAGGACAGGGGAACACTGAAGCTTTCTTT
V: TRBV13; D: .; size: .; J: TRBJ2-1; length: 15; CDR3: CASSQGGLTDNEQFF; DNA: TGTGCCAGCAGCCAAGGGGGACTAACAGACAATGAGCAGTTCTTC
V: TRBV28; D: .; size: .; J: TRBJ1-2; length: 13; CDR3: CASSPGIGYGYTF; DNA: TGTGCCAGCAGTCCAGGGATCGGCTATGGCTACACCTTC
V: TRBV5-1; D: .; size: .; J: TRBJ2-4; length: 17; CDR3: CASSLGGNGFAKNIQYF; DNA: TGCGCCAGCAGCTTGGGAGGGAACGGGTTTGCCAAAAACATTCAGTACTTC
V: TRBV5-1; D: .; size: .; J: TRBJ1-6; length: 15; CDR3: CASSLDGRNNSPLHF; DNA: TGCGCCAGCAGCTTGGATGGCAGGAATAATTCACCCCTCCACTTT
V: TRBV30; D: .; size: .; J: TRBJ1-6; length: 14; CDR3: CAWSVPGQFSPLHF; DNA: TGTGCCTGGAGTGTCCCGGGACAATTTTCACCCCTCCACTTT